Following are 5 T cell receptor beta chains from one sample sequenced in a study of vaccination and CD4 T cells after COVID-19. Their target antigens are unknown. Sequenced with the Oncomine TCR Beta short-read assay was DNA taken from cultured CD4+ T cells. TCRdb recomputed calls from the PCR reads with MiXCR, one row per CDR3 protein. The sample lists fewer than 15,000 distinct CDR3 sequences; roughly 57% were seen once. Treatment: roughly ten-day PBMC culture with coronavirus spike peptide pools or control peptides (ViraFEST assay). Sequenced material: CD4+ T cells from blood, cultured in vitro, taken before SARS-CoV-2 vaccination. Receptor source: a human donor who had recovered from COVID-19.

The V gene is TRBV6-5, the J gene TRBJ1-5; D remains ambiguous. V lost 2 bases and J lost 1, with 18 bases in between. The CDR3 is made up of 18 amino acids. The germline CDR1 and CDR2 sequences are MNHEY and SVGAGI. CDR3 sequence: CASSYMDPAGISNQPQHF. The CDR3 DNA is TGTGCCAGCAGTTACATGGACCCCGCGGGGATAAGCAATCAGCCCCAGCATTTT.

The CDR3 DNA sequence: TGTGCCAGCAGTACTGGGTGGGACAATCAGCCCCAGCATTTT. This gives the protein CASSTGWDNQPQHF. V usage is TRBV28 and J usage is TRBJ1-5; no definite D call. The CDR3 runs 14 residues. Per germline, CDR1 MDHEN and CDR2 SYDVKM. V dropped 5 bases and J dropped 3 bases, with 11 bases sitting between them. The complete variable domain, with remaining parts taken from reference TRBV28 and TRBJ1-5, reads DVKVTQSSRYLVKRTGEKVFLECVQDMDHENMFWYRQDPGLGLRLIYFSYDVKMKEKGDIPEGYSVSREKKERFSLILESASTNQTSMYLCASSTGWDNQPQHFGDGTRLSIL.

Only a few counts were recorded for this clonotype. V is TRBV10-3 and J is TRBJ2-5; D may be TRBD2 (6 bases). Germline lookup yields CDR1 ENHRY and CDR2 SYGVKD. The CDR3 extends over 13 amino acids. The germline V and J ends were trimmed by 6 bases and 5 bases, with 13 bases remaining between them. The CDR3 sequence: CAISQGGVETQYF. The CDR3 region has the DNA TGTGCCATCAGCCAGGGAGGAGTGGAGACCCAGTACTTC.

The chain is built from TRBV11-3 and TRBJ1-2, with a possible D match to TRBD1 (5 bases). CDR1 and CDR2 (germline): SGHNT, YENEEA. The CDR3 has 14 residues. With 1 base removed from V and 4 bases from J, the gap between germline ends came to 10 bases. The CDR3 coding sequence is TGTGCCAGCAGCTTAGTGCGGGACGGCTATGGCTACACCTTC. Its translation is CASSLVRDGYGYTF.

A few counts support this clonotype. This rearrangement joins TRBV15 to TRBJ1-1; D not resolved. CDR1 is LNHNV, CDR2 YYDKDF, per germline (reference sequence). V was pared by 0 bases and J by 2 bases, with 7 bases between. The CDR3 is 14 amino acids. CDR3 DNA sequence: TGTGCCACCAGCAGAGATACGGCTAACACTGAAGCTTTCTTT. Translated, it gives CATSRDTANTEAFF. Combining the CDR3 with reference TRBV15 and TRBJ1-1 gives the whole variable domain DAMVIQNPRYQVTQFGKPVTLSCSQTLNHNVMYWYQQKSSQAPKLLFHYYDKDFNNEADTPDNFQSRRPNTSFCFLDIRSPGLGDTAMYLCATSRDTANTEAFFGQGTRLTVV.